The TCR beta chain described here comes from a study of T cells in Graves' hyperthyroidism and ophthalmopathy. The investigators amplified TCR beta CDR3 regions from RNA transcripts. The TCR CDR3 first-round RT-PCR relied on the HTBI primer set. TCRdb re-analysed the multiplex PCR reads in MiXCR, keeping a single row per CDR3 protein. Of hundreds of thousands of distinct CDR3 sequences listed, about 14% are singletons. The sample holds a few counts of this clonotype. V lost 0 bases, J lost 7 bases, and 8 bases lay in between. Looked up from germline, CDR1 is SGHTS and CDR2 is YDEGEE. The CDR3 runs to 14 residues.

The TCR sequence derives from a man between 18 and 35 years old with Graves' ophthalmopathy. Sequencing input: blood. V and J are TRBV5-8 and TRBJ1-6; D is undetermined. The CDR3 sequence is CASSLEGSNSPLHF. For the CDR3, the DNA is TGTGCCAGCAGCTTGGAAGGTTCCAATTCACCCCTCCACTTT.